The following is a T cell receptor beta chain sequence with its context. What it recognizes is unknown. The isolated RNA, all of it, was reverse transcribed, so expressed TCRB transcripts were what got sequenced. Sequencing used immunoSEQ multiplex PCR; TCRdb keeps in-frame clones, though not all of them. Of 200,000 to 250,000 clones listed, 16% are singletons. The data stem from a study of beta chain features in type 1 diabetes. Study results and limitations: All four CD4+ subsets from Type 1 diabetes patients carried moderately but significantly shorter TCRB CDR3s.

The CDR3 is made up of 13 amino acids. V gave up 4 bases and J gave up 2 bases, with 11 bases separating them. CDR1 is SQVTM and CDR2 is ANQGSEA in the germline V gene. The V gene is TRBV29-1, the J gene TRBJ2-5; a possible D gene is TRBD1 (5 bases). The sequence was obtained from a man in his thirties or forties with type 1 diabetes. Material: naive CD4+ T cells from blood. For the CDR3, the DNA is TGCAGCGTTGGTAGGAGACAGCAAGAGACCCAGTACTTC. It specifies CSVGRRQQETQYF.